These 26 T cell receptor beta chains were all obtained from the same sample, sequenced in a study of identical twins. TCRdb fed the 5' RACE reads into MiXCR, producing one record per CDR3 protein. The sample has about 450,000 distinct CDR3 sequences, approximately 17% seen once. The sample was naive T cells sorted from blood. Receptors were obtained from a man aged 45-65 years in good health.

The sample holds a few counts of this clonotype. The CDR3 loop reads CATSPGQNNQPQHF. CDR3 in DNA: TGTGCCACTAGCCCGGGACAGAACAATCAGCCCCAGCATTTT. V usage is TRBV24-1 and J usage is TRBJ1-5; 7 bases fit TRBD1. V trimming: 10 bases; J trimming: 3 bases; junction bases outside the gene matches: 8. This CDR3 contains 14 residues. Germline V gene sequence: CDR1 KGHDR, CDR2 SFDVKD.

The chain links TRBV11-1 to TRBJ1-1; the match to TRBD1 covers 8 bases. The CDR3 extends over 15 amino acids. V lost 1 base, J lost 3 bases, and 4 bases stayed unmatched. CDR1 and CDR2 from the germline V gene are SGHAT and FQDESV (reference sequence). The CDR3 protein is CASSLGQGWDTEAFF. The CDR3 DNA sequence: TGTGCCAGCAGCTTAGGACAGGGGTGGGACACTGAAGCTTTCTTT.

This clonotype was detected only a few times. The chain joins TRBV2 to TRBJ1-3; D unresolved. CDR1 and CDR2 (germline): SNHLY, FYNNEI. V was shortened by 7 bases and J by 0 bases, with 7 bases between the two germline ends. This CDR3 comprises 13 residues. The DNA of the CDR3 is TGTGCCAGCACCCGTGTCTCTGGAAACACCATATATTTT. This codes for CASTRVSGNTIYF.

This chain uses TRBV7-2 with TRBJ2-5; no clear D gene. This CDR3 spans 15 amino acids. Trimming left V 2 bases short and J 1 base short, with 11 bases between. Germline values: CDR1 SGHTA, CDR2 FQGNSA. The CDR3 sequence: CASSLLPELQETQYF. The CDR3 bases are TGTGCCAGCAGCTTACTCCCAGAACTCCAAGAGACCCAGTACTTC.

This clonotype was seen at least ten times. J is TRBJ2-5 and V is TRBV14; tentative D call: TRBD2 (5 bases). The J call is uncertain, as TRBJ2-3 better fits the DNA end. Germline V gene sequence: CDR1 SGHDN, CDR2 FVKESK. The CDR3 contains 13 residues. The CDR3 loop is CASSYSGGETQYF. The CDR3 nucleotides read TGTGCCAGCAGCTACTCGGGTGGGGAGACGCAGTATTTT.

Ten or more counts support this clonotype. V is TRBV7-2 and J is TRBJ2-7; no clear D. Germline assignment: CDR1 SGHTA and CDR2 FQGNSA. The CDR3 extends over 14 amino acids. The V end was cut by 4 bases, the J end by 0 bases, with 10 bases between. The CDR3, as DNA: TGTGCCAGCAGCTCGCAGAGGAGCTCCTACGAGCAGTACTTC. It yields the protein CASSSQRSSYEQYF. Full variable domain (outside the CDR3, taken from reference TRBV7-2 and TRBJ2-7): GAGVSQSPSNKVTEKGKDVELRCDPISGHTALYWYRQSLGQGLEFLIYFQGNSAPDKSGLPSDRFSAERTGGSVSTLTIQRTQQEDSAVYLCASSSQRSSYEQYFGPGTRLTVT.

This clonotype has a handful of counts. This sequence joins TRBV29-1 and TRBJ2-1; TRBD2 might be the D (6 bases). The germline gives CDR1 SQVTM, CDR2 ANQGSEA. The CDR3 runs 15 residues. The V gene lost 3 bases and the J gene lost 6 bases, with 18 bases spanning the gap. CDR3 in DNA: TGCAGCGTTGAGAGACTCGGGAGTTCGGGCAATGAGCAGTTCTTC. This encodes CSVERLGSSGNEQFF.

The CDR3 loop reads CASSPWQGSETQYF. As DNA, the CDR3 is TGCGCCAGCAGCCCTTGGCAGGGTTCAGAGACCCAGTACTTC. This chain uses TRBV5-1 with TRBJ2-5; TRBD1 is a possible D gene (5 bases). The CDR3 extends over 14 amino acids. V dropped 4 bases and J dropped 4 bases, with 14 bases sitting between them. The V gene's germline CDR1 is SGHRS and CDR2 YFSETQ.

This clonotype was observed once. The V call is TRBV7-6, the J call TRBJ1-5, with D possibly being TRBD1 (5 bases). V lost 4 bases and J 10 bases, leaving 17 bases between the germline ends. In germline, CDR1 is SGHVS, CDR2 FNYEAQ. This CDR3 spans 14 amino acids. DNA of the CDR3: TGTGCCAGCAGCTATGGTACGTTGGGGGAACCCCAGCATTTT. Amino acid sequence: CASSYGTLGEPQHF.

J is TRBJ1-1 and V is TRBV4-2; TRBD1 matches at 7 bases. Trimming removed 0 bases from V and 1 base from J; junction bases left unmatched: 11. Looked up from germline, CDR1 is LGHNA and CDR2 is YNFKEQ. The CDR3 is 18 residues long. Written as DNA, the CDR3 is TGTGCCAGCAGCCAAGATTTAGTGGGGAGGGGGCGGAACACTGAAGCTTTCTTT. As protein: CASSQDLVGRGRNTEAFF.

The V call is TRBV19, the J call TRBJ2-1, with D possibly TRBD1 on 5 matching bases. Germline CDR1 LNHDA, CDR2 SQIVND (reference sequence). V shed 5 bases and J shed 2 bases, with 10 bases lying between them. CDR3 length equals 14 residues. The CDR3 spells CASSSWTTYNEQFF. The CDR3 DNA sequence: TGTGCCAGTAGTTCGTGGACAACCTACAATGAGCAGTTCTTC.

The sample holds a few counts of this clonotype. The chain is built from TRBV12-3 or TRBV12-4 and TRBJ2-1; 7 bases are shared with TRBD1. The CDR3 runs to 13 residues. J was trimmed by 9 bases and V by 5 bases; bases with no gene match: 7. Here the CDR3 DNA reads TGTGCCAGCAGTCCAGGGGGAAACGGTGAGCAGTTCTTC. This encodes CASSPGGNGEQFF.

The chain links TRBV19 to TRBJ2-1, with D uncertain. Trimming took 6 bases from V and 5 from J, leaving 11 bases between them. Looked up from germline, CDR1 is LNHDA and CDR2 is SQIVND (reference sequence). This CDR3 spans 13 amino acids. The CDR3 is CASRARSHNEQFF. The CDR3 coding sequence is TGTGCCAGTAGGGCCCGGAGCCACAATGAGCAGTTCTTC.

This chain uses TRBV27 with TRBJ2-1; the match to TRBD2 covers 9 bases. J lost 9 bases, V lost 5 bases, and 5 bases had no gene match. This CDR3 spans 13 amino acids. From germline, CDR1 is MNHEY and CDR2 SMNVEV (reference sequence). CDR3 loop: CASSRLAGTEQFF. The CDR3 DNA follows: TGTGCCAGCAGTAGGCTAGCGGGAACTGAGCAGTTCTTC.

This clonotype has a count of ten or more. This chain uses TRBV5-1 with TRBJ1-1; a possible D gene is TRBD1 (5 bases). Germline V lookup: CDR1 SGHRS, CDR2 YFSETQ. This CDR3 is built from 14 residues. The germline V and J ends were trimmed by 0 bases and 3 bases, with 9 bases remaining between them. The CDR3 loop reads CASSLDGGYTEAFF. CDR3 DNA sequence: TGCGCCAGCAGCTTGGATGGGGGGTACACTGAAGCTTTCTTT.

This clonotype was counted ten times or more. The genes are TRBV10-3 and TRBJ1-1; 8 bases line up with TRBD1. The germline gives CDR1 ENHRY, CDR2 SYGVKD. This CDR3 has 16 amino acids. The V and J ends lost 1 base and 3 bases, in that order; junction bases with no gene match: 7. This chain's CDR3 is CAISELPQTGDTEAFF. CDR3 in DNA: TGTGCCATCAGTGAGTTGCCGCAGACAGGGGACACTGAAGCTTTCTTT.

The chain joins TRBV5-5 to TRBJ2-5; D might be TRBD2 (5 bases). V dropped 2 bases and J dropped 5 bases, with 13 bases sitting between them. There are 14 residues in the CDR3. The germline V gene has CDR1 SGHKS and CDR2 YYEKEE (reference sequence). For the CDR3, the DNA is TGTGCCAGCAGCTTAGACCGCGGGTGGGAGACCCAGTACTTC. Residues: CASSLDRGWETQYF.

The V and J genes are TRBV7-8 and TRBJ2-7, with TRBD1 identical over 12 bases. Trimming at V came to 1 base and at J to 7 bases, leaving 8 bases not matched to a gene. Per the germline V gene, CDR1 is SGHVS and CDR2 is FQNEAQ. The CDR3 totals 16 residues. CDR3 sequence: CASSLEPGQGAIEQYF. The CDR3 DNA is TGTGCCAGCAGCTTAGAGCCGGGACAGGGGGCGATAGAGCAGTACTTC.

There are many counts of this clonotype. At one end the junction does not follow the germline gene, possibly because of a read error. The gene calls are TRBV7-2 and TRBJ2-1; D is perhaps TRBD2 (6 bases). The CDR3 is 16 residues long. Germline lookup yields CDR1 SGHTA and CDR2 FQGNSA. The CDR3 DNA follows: TGTGCCAGCAGTTTAGCCCAAGGACTAACCTACAATGAGCAGTTCTTC. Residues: CASSLAQGLTYNEQFF.

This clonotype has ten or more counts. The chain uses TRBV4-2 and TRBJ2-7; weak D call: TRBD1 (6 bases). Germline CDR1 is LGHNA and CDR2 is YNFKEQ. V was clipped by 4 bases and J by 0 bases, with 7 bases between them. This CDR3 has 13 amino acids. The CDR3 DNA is TGTGCCAGCAGCCGGGACAACTCCTACGAGCAGTACTTC. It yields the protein CASSRDNSYEQYF.

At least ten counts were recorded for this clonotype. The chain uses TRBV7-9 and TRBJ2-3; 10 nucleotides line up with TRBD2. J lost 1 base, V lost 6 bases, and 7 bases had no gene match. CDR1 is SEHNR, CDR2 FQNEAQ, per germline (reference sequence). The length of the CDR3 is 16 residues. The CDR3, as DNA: TGTGCCAGCAGTTTCACTAGCGGGGTGCGCACAGATACGCAGTATTTT. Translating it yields CASSFTSGVRTDTQYF.

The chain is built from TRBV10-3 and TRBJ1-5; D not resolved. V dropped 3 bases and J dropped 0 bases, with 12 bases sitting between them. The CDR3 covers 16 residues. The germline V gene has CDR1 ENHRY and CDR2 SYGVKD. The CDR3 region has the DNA TGTGCCATCAGTGATATGATGGCAAGTAGCAATCAGCCCCAGCATTTT. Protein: CAISDMMASSNQPQHF.

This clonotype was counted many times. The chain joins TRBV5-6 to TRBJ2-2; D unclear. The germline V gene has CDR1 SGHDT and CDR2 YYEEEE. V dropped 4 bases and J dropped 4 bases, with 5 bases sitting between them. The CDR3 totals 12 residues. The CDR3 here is CASSVVTGELFF. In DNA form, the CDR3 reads TGTGCCAGCAGCGTCGTCACCGGGGAGCTGTTTTTT.

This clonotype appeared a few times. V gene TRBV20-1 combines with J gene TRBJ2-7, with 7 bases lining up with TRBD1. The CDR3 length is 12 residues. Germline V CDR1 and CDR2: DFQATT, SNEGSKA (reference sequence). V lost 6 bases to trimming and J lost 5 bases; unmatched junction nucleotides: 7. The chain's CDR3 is CSATGTVHEQYF. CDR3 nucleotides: TGCAGTGCCACCGGGACAGTCCACGAGCAGTACTTC.

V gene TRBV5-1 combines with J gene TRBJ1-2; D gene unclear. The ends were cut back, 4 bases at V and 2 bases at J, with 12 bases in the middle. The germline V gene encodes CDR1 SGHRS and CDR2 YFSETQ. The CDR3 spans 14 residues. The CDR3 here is CASSIQTTNYGYTF. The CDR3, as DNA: TGCGCCAGCAGCATCCAGACAACCAACTATGGCTACACCTTC. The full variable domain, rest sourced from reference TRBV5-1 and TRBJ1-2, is KAGVTQTPRYLIKTRGQQVTLSCSPISGHRSVSWYQQTPGQGLQFLFEYFSETQRNKGNFPGRFSGRQFSNSRSEMNVSTLELGDSALYLCASSIQTTNYGYTFGSGTRLTVV.

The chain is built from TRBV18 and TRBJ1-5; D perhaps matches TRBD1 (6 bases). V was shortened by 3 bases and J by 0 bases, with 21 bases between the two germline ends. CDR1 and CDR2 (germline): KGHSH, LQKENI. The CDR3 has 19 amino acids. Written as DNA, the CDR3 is TGTGCCAGCTCACCGTCCCGCCAAGCAGGGGACTATAGCAATCAGCCCCAGCATTTT. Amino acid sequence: CASSPSRQAGDYSNQPQHF.